The clone carrying this T cell receptor (beta chain) came up once. Its antigen is unknown. Only in-frame clones appear in the TCRdb table, and some are missing; sequencing was by immunoSEQ multiplex PCR. The sample lists 250,000 to 400,000 clones; approximately 88% were seen once. The source of the sample is a study of cytomegalovirus exposure and HLA in healthy donors. Trimming stripped 6 bases from V and 3 bases from J, with 18 bases between. Germline assignment: CDR1 LNHDA and CDR2 SQIVND (reference sequence). CDR3 size: 16 residues. These donors were members of the 120-subject validation cohort, a group separate from the roughly 700-subject first cohort. Whole-study findings and limits: Among the CMV-associated chains, a few were confirmed in vitro as specific for CMV antigens. Reports indicated that the classifier achieved high specificity and sensitivity in diagnosing cytomegalovirus status.

The sequence was obtained from a man under 40 in good health and CMV-seronegative. V is TRBV19 and J is TRBJ1-5, with a tentative D call TRBD1 (6 bases). Sequencing was carried out using PBMCs. The CDR3 nucleotides are TGTGCCAGTAGCCCAGGGGAGGGCGGGAACAATCAGCCCCAGCATTTT. It yields the protein CASSPGEGGNNQPQHF.